The entry that follows covers one T cell receptor beta chain sequence. The specificity of this receptor is unknown. Base qualities are missing; no much larger clone stands one base away. The data derive from a study of CD8 T cells in ankylosing spondylitis (dated by TCRdb to about 2017). Background on the whole study: The study profiled T cell receptor beta repertoires in healthy donors and ankylosing spondylitis patients to find disease-linked TCR variants. The full study cohort was made up of 25 ankylosing spondylitis patients and 108 healthy donors. Peripheral blood was sampled, and synovial fluid was additionally collected from ankylosing spondylitis patients. Overall study results and their limits: A TCR beta motif of several highly homologous amino acid variants appeared characteristic of blood from ankylosing spondylitis patients. According to the report, matched synovial fluid samples from ankylosing spondylitis patients were significantly enriched for the disease-linked clones. Some motif variants had previously been reported in the synovial fluid and blood of reactive arthritis patients, which suggests shared mechanisms of disease initiation. The disease-linked clones showed a CD8+ phenotype and occurred at relatively low frequencies in peripheral blood.

Between the V and J ends, shortened by 1 base and 5 bases respectively, the junction contains 9 bases. The CDR3 holds 13 amino acids from the cysteine to the phenylalanine. Of all the DNA, just the CDR3 is kept, 39 bases in frame from base 1. CDR1 GTSNPN and CDR2 SVGIG were looked up in the germline V gene (reference sequence). The data were produced on an Illumina HiSeq 2500. Quantitative 5'-RACE with molecular barcodes was used to prepare TCR beta libraries. In the authors' own workflow: A new computational method, built on a probabilistic model of VDJ rearrangement, was used to identify disease-linked TCR variants. The public reads were quality trimmed at Q25 with fastp and then assembled into clones with MiXCR by TCRdb, keeping productive beta chains. When rows share a CDR3 protein, they turn into one entry using the most common DNA and genes. The V and J calls follow TCRdb's processing rather than the paper's. The sample profile shows approximately 300,000 distinct CDR3 sequences; less than 25% of them were found once. 3% to 4% of the sample lies in the top ten.

The rearranged segments are TRBV30 and TRBJ2-1, with TRBD2 tentatively as D gene (5 bases match). The source material was blood, either unsorted or a sorted T cell fraction (not recorded which). This sequence was found in a female donor with ankylosing spondylitis or in good health (not recorded which). DNA sequence: TGTGCCTGGAGTGCCGGGATCGACAATGAGCAGTTCTTC. The resulting protein is CAWSAGIDNEQFF.